A selection of T cell receptor beta chains follows, all from one sample in a study of T cells in Graves' hyperthyroidism and ophthalmopathy. MiXCR, applied by TCRdb to the multiplex PCR reads, yields one record per CDR3 protein. The top ten clones hold 16% of a sample with around 700,000 distinct CDR3 sequences, around 20% of them seen once. Sequenced sample: blood. The receptors here all came from a woman aged 45 to 65 with Graves' hyperthyroidism that later progressed to Graves' ophthalmopathy. Each CDR3 is given with its conserved first and last residue. The D gene is left open where the match is weak. Clone size is stated in some rows and not others, as once, few, many or a class when expanded.

J: TRBJ1-1; V: TRBV5-1; D: -; size: few; DNA: TGCGCCAGCAGCTTTACAGCCCGGGCAGGCCAGGGCGTTGAAGCTTTCTTT; CDR3: CASSFTARAGQGVEAFF
J: TRBJ2-7; V: TRBV12-3/TRBV12-4; D: -; size: many; DNA: TGTGCCAGCAGTGGTGGGTTAAAAAGCTCCTACGAGCAGTACTTC; CDR3: CASSGGLKSSYEQYF
J: TRBJ2-1; V: TRBV9; D: -; size: -; DNA: TGTGCCAGCAGCGTAGAGACACATCCCTACAATGAGCAGTTCTTC; CDR3: CASSVETHPYNEQFF
J: TRBJ1-2; V: TRBV9; D: TRBD1; size: -; DNA: TGTGCCAGCAGCGTAGAGGCAGGGGGGATCTATGGCTACACCTTC; CDR3: CASSVEAGGIYGYTF
J: TRBJ2-7; V: TRBV20-1; D: -; size: many; DNA: TGCAGTGCTCGGATGGGGGAAGAGCAGTACTTC; CDR3: CSARMGEEQYF
J: TRBJ1-4; V: TRBV5-1; D: -; size: -; DNA: TGCGCCAGCAGCTTGGTTGGGATTCAGGAAAAACTGTTTTTT; CDR3: CASSLVGIQEKLFF
J: TRBJ1-5; V: TRBV28; D: -; size: many; DNA: TGTGCCAGCAGTTCGGTACAGGGAAATCAGCCCCAGCATTTT; CDR3: CASSSVQGNQPQHF
J: TRBJ2-1; V: TRBV27; D: TRBD2; size: -; DNA: TGTGCCAGCAGTTTAAGCGGGGCCCCCGGCTACAATGAGCAGTTCTTC; CDR3: CASSLSGAPGYNEQFF
J: TRBJ2-2; V: TRBV6-2/TRBV6-3; D: TRBD2; size: -; DNA: TGTGCCAGCAGTCACCCGGGACTAGCGGGGGGTTACACCGGGGAGCTGTTTTTT; CDR3: CASSHPGLAGGYTGELFF
J: TRBJ1-1; V: TRBV29-1; D: -; size: -; DNA: TGCAGCTCCCCAGGGCAGGACACTGAAGCTTTCTTT; CDR3: CSSPGQDTEAFF
J: TRBJ2-7; V: TRBV20-1; D: TRBD1; size: -; DNA: TGCAGTGCTGACAGGGGGCGGGAGCAGTACTTC; CDR3: CSADRGREQYF
J: TRBJ2-5; V: TRBV12-3/TRBV12-4; D: -; size: -; DNA: TGTGCCAGCAAATCCGGGCCCCTCTTCGAGACCCAGTACTTC; CDR3: CASKSGPLFETQYF
J: TRBJ1-2; V: TRBV12-3/TRBV12-4; D: -; size: -; DNA: TGTGCCAGCAGTTATGCTAACTATGGCTACACCTTC; CDR3: CASSYANYGYTF
J: TRBJ2-2; V: TRBV7-9; D: -; size: -; DNA: TGTGCCAGCAGCCAAGAGGGGGAGTCCGGGGAGCTGTTTTTT; CDR3: CASSQEGESGELFF
J: TRBJ2-5; V: TRBV9; D: TRBD1; size: many; DNA: TGTGCCAGCAGCTCAGACAGGGGATGGGAGACCCAGTACTTC; CDR3: CASSSDRGWETQYF
J: TRBJ2-6; V: TRBV3-1; D: -; size: -; DNA: TGTGCCAGCAGCCAAGTCTCCGTTTCTGGGGCCAACGTCCTGACTTTC; CDR3: CASSQVSVSGANVLTF
J: TRBJ2-7; V: TRBV13; D: -; size: -; DNA: TGTGCCAGCAGCGCTGGGGGCAGGGCACACGAGCAGTACTTC; CDR3: CASSAGGRAHEQYF
J: TRBJ2-5; V: TRBV6-1; D: TRBD2; size: -; DNA: TGTGCCAGCAGTGATGGGCGGGGGGGCCTCGAGACCCAGTACTTC; CDR3: CASSDGRGGLETQYF
J: TRBJ2-3; V: TRBV12-3/TRBV12-4; D: TRBD2; size: many; DNA: TGTGCCAGCAGTTGGGAAGCGGGGGCCTCCGGAGATACGCAGTATTTT; CDR3: CASSWEAGASGDTQYF
J: TRBJ1-1; V: TRBV7-9; D: -; size: many; DNA: TGTGCCAGCAGCCCCGGCCCGGGGCTGAACACTGAAGCTTTCTTT; CDR3: CASSPGPGLNTEAFF
J: TRBJ2-7; V: TRBV5-1; D: TRBD1; size: -; DNA: TGCGCCAGCAGCCTCGGCCGGACAGGGGGCTACGAGCAGTACTTC; CDR3: CASSLGRTGGYEQYF
J: TRBJ2-5; V: TRBV3-1; D: -; size: few; DNA: TGTGCCAGCAGTCAAAGGCAGACCCAGTACTTC; CDR3: CASSQRQTQYF
J: TRBJ1-1; V: TRBV3-1; D: -; size: many; DNA: TGTGCCAGCAGCCAAGGCTCTCACACTGAAGCTTTCTTT; CDR3: CASSQGSHTEAFF